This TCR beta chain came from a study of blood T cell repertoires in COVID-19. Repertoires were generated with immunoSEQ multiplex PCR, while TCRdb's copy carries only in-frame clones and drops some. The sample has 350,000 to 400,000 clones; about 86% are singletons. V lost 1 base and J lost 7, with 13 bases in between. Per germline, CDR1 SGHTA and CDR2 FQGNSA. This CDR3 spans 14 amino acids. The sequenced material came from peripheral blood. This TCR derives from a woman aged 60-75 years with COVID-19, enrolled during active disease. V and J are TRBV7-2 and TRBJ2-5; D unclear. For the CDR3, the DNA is TGTGCCAGCAGCTTAGGAAGGCACCAGGCGACCCAGTACTTC. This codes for CASSLGRHQATQYF.